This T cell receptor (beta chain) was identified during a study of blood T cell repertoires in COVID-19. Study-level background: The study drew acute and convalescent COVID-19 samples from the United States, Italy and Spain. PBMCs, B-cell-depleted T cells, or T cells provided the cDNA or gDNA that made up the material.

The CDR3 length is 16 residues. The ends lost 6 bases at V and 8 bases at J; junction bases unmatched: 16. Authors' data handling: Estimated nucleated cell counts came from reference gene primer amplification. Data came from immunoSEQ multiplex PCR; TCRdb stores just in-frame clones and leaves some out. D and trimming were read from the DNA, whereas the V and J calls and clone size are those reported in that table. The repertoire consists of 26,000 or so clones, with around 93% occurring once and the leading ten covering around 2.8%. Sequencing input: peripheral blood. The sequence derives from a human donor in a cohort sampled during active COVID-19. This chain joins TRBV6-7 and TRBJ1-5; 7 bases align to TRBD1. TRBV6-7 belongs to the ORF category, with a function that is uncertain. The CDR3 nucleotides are TGTGCCAGCAGCCGCCGGGACAGAACATTCGGGGAGCCCCAGCATTTT. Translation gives CASSRRDRTFGEPQHF.